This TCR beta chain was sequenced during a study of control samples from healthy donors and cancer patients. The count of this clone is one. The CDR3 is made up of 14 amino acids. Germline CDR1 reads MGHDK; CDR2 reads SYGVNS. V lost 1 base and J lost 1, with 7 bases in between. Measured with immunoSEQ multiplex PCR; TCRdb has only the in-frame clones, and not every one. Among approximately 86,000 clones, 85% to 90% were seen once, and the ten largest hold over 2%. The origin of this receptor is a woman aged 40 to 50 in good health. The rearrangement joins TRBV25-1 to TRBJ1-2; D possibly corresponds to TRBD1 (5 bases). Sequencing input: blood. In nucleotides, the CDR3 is TGTGCCAGCAGTGAATTGGGACTTAACTATGGCTACACCTTC. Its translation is CASSELGLNYGYTF.